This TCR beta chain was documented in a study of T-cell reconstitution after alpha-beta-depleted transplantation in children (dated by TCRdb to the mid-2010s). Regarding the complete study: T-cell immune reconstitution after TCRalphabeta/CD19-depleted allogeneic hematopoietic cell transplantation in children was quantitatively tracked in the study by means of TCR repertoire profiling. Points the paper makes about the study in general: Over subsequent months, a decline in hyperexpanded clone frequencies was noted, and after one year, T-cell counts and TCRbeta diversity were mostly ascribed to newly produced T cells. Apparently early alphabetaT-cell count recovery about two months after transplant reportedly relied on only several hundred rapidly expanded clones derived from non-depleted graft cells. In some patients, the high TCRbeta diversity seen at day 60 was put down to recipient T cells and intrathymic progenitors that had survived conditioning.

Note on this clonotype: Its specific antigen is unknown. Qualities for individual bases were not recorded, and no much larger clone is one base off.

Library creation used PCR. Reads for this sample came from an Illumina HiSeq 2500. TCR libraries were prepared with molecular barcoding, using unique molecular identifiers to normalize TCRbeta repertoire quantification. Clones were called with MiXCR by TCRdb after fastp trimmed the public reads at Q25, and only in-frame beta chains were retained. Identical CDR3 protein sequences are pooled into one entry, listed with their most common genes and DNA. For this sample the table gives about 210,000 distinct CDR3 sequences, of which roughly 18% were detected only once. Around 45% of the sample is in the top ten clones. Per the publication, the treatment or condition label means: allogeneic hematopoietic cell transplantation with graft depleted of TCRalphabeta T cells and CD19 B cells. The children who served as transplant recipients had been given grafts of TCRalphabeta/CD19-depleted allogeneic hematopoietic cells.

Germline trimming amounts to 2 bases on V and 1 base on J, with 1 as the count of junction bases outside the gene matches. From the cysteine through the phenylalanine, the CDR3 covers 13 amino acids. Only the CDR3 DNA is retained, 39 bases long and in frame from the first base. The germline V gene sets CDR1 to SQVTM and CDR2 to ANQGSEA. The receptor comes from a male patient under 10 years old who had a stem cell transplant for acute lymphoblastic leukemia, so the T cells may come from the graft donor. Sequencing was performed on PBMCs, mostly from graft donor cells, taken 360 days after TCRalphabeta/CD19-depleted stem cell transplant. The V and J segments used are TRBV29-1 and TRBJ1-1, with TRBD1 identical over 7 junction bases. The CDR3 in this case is CSVETGENTEAFF. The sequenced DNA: TGCAGCGTTGAAACAGGGGAGAACACTGAAGCTTTCTTT.